This TCR beta chain stems from a study of beta chain features in type 1 diabetes. Findings of the study overall: Over-representation of high TCR-expressing cells was a possible consequence of cDNA sequencing. Compared with healthy donors, patients appeared to share more similar naive, central memory and regulatory TCRB repertoires. Here, the possible influence of HLA type (on TCRB rearrangement) remained unresolved.

The CDR3 length is 13 residues. V was pared by 1 base and J by 4 bases, with 5 bases between. Germline values: CDR1 LGHNA, CDR2 YSLEER. Via CD45RO/CCR7/CD25/CD127/CD95/CD27, cells of the CD4+ naive, central memory, regulatory and stem cell-like memory subsets were sorted. Expressed TCRB transcripts were sequenced because the entire RNA isolate underwent reverse transcription. Assay: immunoSEQ multiplex PCR; the TCRdb copy retains only in-frame clones and omits some. This table has some 900,000 clones, under 20% appearing once. Concerning this clone itself: The antigen remains unidentified.

The TCR comes from a woman between 18 and 30 years old in good health. The chain employs TRBV4-3 and TRBJ1-5; D unclear. Sequenced material: naive CD4+ T cells from blood. CDR3 protein: CASSQVINQPQHF. The CDR3 nucleotides read TGCGCCAGCAGCCAAGTTATAAATCAGCCCCAGCATTTT.